This TCR beta chain appears in the sequencing data of a study of blood T cell repertoires in COVID-19. Study information: Samples taken during acute and convalescent COVID-19 were collected in the United States, Italy and Spain.

The V and J ends lost 3 bases and 6 bases, in that order; junction bases with no gene match: 13. There are 16 residues in the CDR3. Germline-derived CDR1 and CDR2 are SGHVS and FNYEAQ. Per the study methods: Amplification of reference gene primers provided the estimated nucleated cell counts. TCRdb's table, derived via immunoSEQ multiplex PCR, lists solely in-frame clones and lacks some. The D gene and trimming were derived from the DNA, and the V and J assignments and clone size from that table. The table includes 45,000 to 55,000 clones, approximately 70% detected once. This rearrangement joins TRBV7-6 to TRBJ2-7; 8 bases line up with TRBD2. This receptor was taken from a woman aged 70-85 years with acute or convalescent COVID-19. The source material was peripheral blood. In DNA, the CDR3 is TGTGCCAGCAGCTTGAGCGGGGGACTAGGAGGCCGCGAGCAGTACTTC. Encoded protein: CASSLSGGLGGREQYF.